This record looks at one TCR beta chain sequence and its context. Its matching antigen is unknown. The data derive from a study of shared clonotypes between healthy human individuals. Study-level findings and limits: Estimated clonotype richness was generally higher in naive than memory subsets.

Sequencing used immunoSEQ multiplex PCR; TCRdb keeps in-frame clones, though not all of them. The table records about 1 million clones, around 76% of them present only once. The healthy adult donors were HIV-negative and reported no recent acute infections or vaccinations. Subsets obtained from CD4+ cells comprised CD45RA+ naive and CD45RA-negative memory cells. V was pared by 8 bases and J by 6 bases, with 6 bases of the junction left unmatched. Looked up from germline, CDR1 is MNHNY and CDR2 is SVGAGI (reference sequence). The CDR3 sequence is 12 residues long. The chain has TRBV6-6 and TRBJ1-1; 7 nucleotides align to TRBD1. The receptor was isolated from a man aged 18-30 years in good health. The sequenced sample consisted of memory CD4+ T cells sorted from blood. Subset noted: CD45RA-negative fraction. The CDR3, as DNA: TGTGCCAGCGGGGACAGTTACTCTGAAGCTTTCTTT. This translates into CASGDSYSEAFF.